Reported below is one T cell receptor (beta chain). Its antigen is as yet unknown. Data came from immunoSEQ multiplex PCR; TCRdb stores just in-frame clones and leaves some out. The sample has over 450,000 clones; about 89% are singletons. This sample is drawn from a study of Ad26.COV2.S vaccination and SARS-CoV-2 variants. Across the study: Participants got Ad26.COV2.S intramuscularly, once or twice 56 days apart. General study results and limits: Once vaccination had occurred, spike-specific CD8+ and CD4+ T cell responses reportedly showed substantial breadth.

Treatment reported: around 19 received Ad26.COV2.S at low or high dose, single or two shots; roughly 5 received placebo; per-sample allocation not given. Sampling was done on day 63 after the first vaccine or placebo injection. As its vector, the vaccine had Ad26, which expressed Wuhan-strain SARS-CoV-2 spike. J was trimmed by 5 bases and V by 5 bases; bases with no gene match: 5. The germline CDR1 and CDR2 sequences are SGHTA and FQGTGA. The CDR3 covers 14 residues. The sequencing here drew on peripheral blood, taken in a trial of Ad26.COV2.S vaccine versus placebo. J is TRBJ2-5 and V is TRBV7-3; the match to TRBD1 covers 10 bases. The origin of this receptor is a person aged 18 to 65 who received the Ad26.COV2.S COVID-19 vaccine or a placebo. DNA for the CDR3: TGTGCCAGCAGCCTGACAGGGGGCAGGGAGACCCAGTACTTC. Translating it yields CASSLTGGRETQYF.